The rows below give T cell receptor beta chains drawn from one sample of a study of T cell responses to AZD1222 COVID-19 vaccine. Some clones are missing from TCRdb's copy, which holds only in-frame ones; the method was immunoSEQ multiplex PCR. The sample includes 100,000 to 130,000 clones, roughly 86% of them seen just once. Sequenced here: peripheral blood, sampled on day 0 of AZD1222 vaccination. Receptors were obtained from an adult in good health. CDR3s include the opening cysteine and the closing phenylalanine or tryptophan. D genes are given only for firm matches. Not all rows give a size; the values are once, few, many and, for expanded clones, a class.

d_gene	len	v_gene	j_gene	abundance	CDR3nt	CDR3aa
TRBD1	16	TRBV5-5	TRBJ1-4	.	TGTGCCAGCAGCTTGGGGGACAGGGGGCTTGGGGAAAAACTGTTTTTT	CASSLGDRGLGEKLFF
.	13	TRBV13	TRBJ2-1	.	TGTGCCAGCAGCTCACCTGACTACAATGAGCAGTTCTTC	CASSSPDYNEQFF
.	17	TRBV5-3	TRBJ2-4	once	TGTGCCAGAAGCTTGACCGAGGTAAATATAGCCAAAAACATTCAGTACTTC	CARSLTEVNIAKNIQYF
TRBD2	16	TRBV4-2	TRBJ2-7	once	TGTGCCAGCAGCCCCCTCGGAGCGGGGCTTACGTCGGAGCAGTACTTC	CASSPLGAGLTSEQYF
.	16	TRBV6-5	TRBJ2-7	.	TGTGCCAGCAGTTACCCCTGCCAACATCAACTCTACGAGCAGTACTTC	CASSYPCQHQLYEQYF
.	14	TRBV4-1	TRBJ1-1	few	TGCGCCAGCAGCCCAGGACAGTTGAACACTGAAGCTTTCTTT	CASSPGQLNTEAFF
.	14	TRBV15	TRBJ1-5	.	TGTGCCACCAGCAGAGGGGTAGCCGATCAGCCCCAGCATTTT	CATSRGVADQPQHF
.	11	TRBV28	TRBJ1-2	.	TGTGCCAGCAGTCCCTCCTGGGGCTACACCTTC	CASSPSWGYTF
.	13	TRBV30	TRBJ2-3	.	TGTGCCTGGAGTGTCGGTTTCGAAGATACGCAGTATTTT	CAWSVGFEDTQYF
.	13	TRBV23-1	TRBJ1-5	.	TGCGCCAGCGGGGGGGGGTTCGGTCAGCCCCAGCATTTT	CASGGGFGQPQHF
.	12	TRBV7-9	TRBJ1-5	.	TGTGCCAGCAGCCGCATGAATCAGCCCCAGCATTTT	CASSRMNQPQHF
.	14	TRBV6-5	TRBJ2-5	.	TGTGCCAGCAGTCCCGGGACCATGCAAGAGACCCAGTACTTC	CASSPGTMQETQYF
TRBD2	14	TRBV9	TRBJ2-1	.	TGTGCCAGCAGCTCTAGCGGGGGGGCCTGGGAGCAGTTCTTC	CASSSSGGAWEQFF
TRBD2	16	TRBV19	TRBJ2-1	.	TGTGCCAGTAGTACGGTAGCGGGGGCCTCCTACAATGAGCAGTTCTTC	CASSTVAGASYNEQFF
.	16	TRBV7-2	TRBJ2-7	.	TGTGCCAGCAGCCTGTTAGGGGGAACAAGCTCCTACGAGCAGTACTTC	CASSLLGGTSSYEQYF
.	13	TRBV10-1	TRBJ1-1	.	TGCGCCAGCGCCAGGACGGGGGGCGCTGAAGCTTTCTTT	CASARTGGAEAFF
.	15	TRBV5-4	TRBJ2-5	.	TGTGCCAGCAGCGCAAGAGATAATCTCGGGGAGACCCAGTACTTC	CASSARDNLGETQYF
.	17	TRBV19	TRBJ1-1	.	TGTGCCAGTAGGCTTCGGGCAGGGCGAATGGGAGGGCCTGAAGCTTTCTTT	CASRLRAGRMGGPEAFF
.	12	TRBV10-1	TRBJ1-2	.	TGCGCCAGCAGTGACAGGGGAGGTGGCTACACCTTC	CASSDRGGGYTF
.	13	TRBV10-1	TRBJ1-3	.	TGCGCCAGCAGCGGGGACAACGGAAACACCATATATTTT	CASSGDNGNTIYF
.	17	TRBV27	TRBJ1-1	few	TGTGCCAGCAGCTTACCCCCCCAGGGATTAGGAAACACTGAAGCTTTCTTT	CASSLPPQGLGNTEAFF
.	16	TRBV3-1/TRBV3-2	TRBJ1-2	once	TGTGCCAGCAGCCCCGTAACACCCGGGGGGCGAGCAGGCTACACCTTC	CASSPVTPGGRAGYTF
.	16	TRBV5-1	TRBJ1-6	.	TGCGCCAGCAGCTTGGTTGCGGGCTCTGGTCATTCACCCCTCCACTTT	CASSLVAGSGHSPLHF
.	14	TRBV11-1	TRBJ2-5	once	TGTGCCAGCAGCTTAAACAGAGACCAAGAGACCCAGTACTTC	CASSLNRDQETQYF
.	15	TRBV3-1/TRBV3-2	TRBJ1-3	.	TGTGCCAGCAGCCCCTGGACAGCCTCTGGAAACACCATATATTTT	CASSPWTASGNTIYF
.	19	TRBV14	TRBJ2-1	.	TGTGCCAGCAGCCAAGGCTTACGGGGATCGAGCAGCTCCTACAATGAGCAGTTCTTC	CASSQGLRGSSSSYNEQFF
TRBD1	16	TRBV28	TRBJ1-2	once	TGTGCCAGCAGTCCCGGACAGGGGATAGTTAACTATGGCTACACCTTC	CASSPGQGIVNYGYTF
.	12	TRBV5-4	TRBJ1-5	.	TGTGCCAGCAGCTTGGACGCGGAGCCCCAGCATTTT	CASSLDAEPQHF
.	14	TRBV5-1	TRBJ1-2	.	TGCGCCAGCAGCTCCCGGGACAATAACTATGGCTACACCTTC	CASSSRDNNYGYTF
.	14	TRBV5-1	TRBJ2-5	.	TGCGCCAGCAGCTTGGGAGACCGTGGGGAGACCCAGTACTTC	CASSLGDRGETQYF
TRBD2	18	TRBV19	TRBJ2-3	few	TGTGCCAGTAGTAAATCAACCGGGACTAGCGGGGGCACAGATACGCAGTATTTT	CASSKSTGTSGGTDTQYF
.	16	TRBV7-9	TRBJ2-3	.	TGTGCCAGCAGCTTAGCGGGACCAGGAAACACAGATACGCAGTATTTT	CASSLAGPGNTDTQYF
.	15	TRBV30	TRBJ1-2	.	TGTGCCTGGAGTGTACGGGGGGTTGTAGACTATGGCTACACCTTC	CAWSVRGVVDYGYTF
TRBD2	16	TRBV10-3	TRBJ2-3	.	TGTGCCATCAGTGAGTCAACTAGCGGGGCTTCAGATACGCAGTATTTT	CAISESTSGASDTQYF
.	18	TRBV4-2	TRBJ1-1	.	TGTGCCAGCAGCCAAGATCCTCTCAGACTTTTAATGAAGGCTGAAGCTTTCTTT	CASSQDPLRLLMKAEAFF
.	14	TRBV7-2	TRBJ2-7	.	TGTGCCAGCAGCCCCGGGCGGGCGGGATACGAGCAGTACTTC	CASSPGRAGYEQYF
.	15	TRBV5-1	TRBJ1-3	.	TGCGCCAGCAGCTGGGCAGGGGACTCTGGAAACACCATATATTTT	CASSWAGDSGNTIYF
TRBD1	13	TRBV5-1	TRBJ1-5	.	TGCGCCAGCAGCTTGCGGGCAGGGGGCCCTCCGCATTTT	CASSLRAGGPPHF
.	12	TRBV6-5	TRBJ1-1	.	TGTGCCAGCAGTTTAAGGGGGACTGAAGCTTTCTTT	CASSLRGTEAFF
.	17	TRBV18	TRBJ2-1	.	TGTGCCAGCTCACCAAGTTTGGGGGCCCCAAACTACAATGAGCAGTTCTTC	CASSPSLGAPNYNEQFF